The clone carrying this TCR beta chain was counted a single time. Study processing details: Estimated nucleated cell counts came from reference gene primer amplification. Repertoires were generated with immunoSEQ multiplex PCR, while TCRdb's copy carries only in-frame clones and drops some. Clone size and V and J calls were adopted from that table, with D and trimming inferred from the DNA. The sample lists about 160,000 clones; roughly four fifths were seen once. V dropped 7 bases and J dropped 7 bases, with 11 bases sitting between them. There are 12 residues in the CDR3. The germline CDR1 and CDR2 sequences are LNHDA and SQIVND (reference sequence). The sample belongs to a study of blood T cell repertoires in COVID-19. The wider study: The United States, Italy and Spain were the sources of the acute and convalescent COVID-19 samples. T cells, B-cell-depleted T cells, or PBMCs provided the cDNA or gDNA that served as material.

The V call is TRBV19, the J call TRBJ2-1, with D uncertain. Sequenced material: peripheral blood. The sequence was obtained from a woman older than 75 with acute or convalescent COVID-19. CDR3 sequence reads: CASTGYGNEQFF. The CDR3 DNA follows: TGTGCCAGTACCGGATACGGGAATGAGCAGTTCTTC. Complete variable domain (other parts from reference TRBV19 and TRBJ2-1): DGGITQSPKYLFRKEGQNVTLSCEQNLNHDAMYWYRQDPGQGLRLIYYSQIVNDFQKGDIAEGYSVSREKKESFPLTVTSAQKNPTAFYLCASTGYGNEQFFGPGTRLTVL.